The entry below describes one T cell receptor beta chain. This entry belongs to a study of blood T cell repertoires in COVID-19. On the study more broadly: Sample material is recorded as cDNA or gDNA derived from T cells, B-cell-depleted T cells, or PBMCs.

Here immunoSEQ multiplex PCR was the method, and the copy in TCRdb shows in-frame clones only, minus some. The sample records under 300,000 clones, more than 75% being singletons. The V and J ends lost 2 bases and 3 bases respectively, with 14 bases between them. The CDR3 runs 15 residues. Germline assignment: CDR1 ENHRY and CDR2 SYGVKD. This chain links TRBV10-3 with TRBJ2-7; perhaps TRBD2 as D (5 bases). Sequencing was carried out using PBMCs or T cells enriched from blood (not recorded which). This TCR came from a woman aged 60-70 years in a cohort exposed to, infected with or recovered from COVID-19 (not recorded which). In nucleotides, the CDR3 is TGTGCCATCAGTGAGCACCATCACGGGAACTACGAGCAGTACTTC. It translates to CAISEHHHGNYEQYF.